This T cell receptor (beta chain) was profiled in a study of cytomegalovirus exposure and HLA in healthy donors. Looking at the study overall: An earlier analysis found under 130 million unique TCR beta sequences from approximately 200 million T cells. Notes on the study in general: In an earlier analysis, about 90% or about 30%: the productive usage of most TCR beta V segments. TCR beta V- and J-gene trimming was later associated with a missense DCLRE1C variant. High specificity and sensitivity for cytomegalovirus status were reported for the classifier.

This CDR3 comprises 18 residues. V trimming: 4 bases; J trimming: 0 bases; junction bases outside the gene matches: 11. The V gene's germline CDR1 is SEHNR and CDR2 FQNEAQ (reference sequence). The PCR ran on 60 Vbeta and 13 Jbeta primers. TCRdb's copy holds only in-frame clones and misses some; the assay was immunoSEQ multiplex PCR. The sample holds some 170,000 clones, over 60% seen once. With regard to this clone: Its antigen is undetermined.

The sequenced sample consisted of PBMCs. The receptor was derived from a man aged 35-49 years in good health and CMV-seropositive. The chain links TRBV7-9 to TRBJ2-3; 9 bases match TRBD2. The DNA of the CDR3 is TGTGCCAGCAGCTCGACCGGGACTAGCATGTCTAGCACAGATACGCAGTATTTT. Translation gives CASSSTGTSMSSTDTQYF.